This TCR beta chain is drawn from a study of blood T cell repertoires in COVID-19. Study information: Donors in the United States, Italy and Spain gave samples during acute or convalescent COVID-19. PBMCs, B-cell-depleted T cells, or T cells provided the cDNA or gDNA that made up the material.

Measured with immunoSEQ multiplex PCR; TCRdb has only the in-frame clones, and not every one. Altogether around 240,000 clones are present, 91% being singletons, with the ten largest covering 1.2%. Enrollees, about 18 to 100 years old, lived in approximately 25 US areas. The germline V gene has CDR1 MNHEY and CDR2 SVGAGI. V lost 6 bases and J lost 2, with 11 bases in between. This CDR3 has 13 residues. This clonotype originated in a human donor in a cohort exposed to, infected with or recovered from COVID-19 (not recorded which). The donor label of this sample is uncertain. The chain is built from TRBV6-5 and TRBJ2-7; no reliable D call. The sequenced material came from PBMCs or T cells enriched from blood (not recorded which). The CDR3 DNA is TGTGCCAGCAGCCCCGGTATGGCCTACGAGCAGTACTTC. It specifies CASSPGMAYEQYF.